Shown below are 14 T cell receptor beta chains from a single sample sequenced in a study of OX40 agonist ivuxolimab in advanced cancers. The table came from immunoSEQ multiplex PCR; TCRdb's copy has only in-frame clones and leaves some out. The sample records approximately 55,000 clones, approximately 90% being singletons. Sequenced material: CD4+ or CD8+ T cells sorted from blood, taken in a trial of the OX40 agonist ivuxolimab. These receptors came from an adult with an advanced solid tumor such as melanoma, head and neck, liver or kidney cancer.

The V gene is TRBV28, the J gene TRBJ1-2; TRBD1 agrees at 7 bases. Germline V gives CDR1 MDHEN, CDR2 SYDVKM. The CDR3 has 16 amino acids. J was trimmed by 4 bases and V by 6 bases; bases with no gene match: 14. The CDR3 sequence: CASRKSVRTGFYGYTF. CDR3 sequence (DNA): TGTGCCAGCAGAAAATCAGTCCGGACAGGATTCTATGGCTACACCTTC.

This sequence joins TRBV28 and TRBJ1-5, with a possible D match to TRBD1 (6 bases). The CDR3 length is 12 residues. The V gene lost 6 bases and the J gene lost 9 bases, with 12 bases spanning the gap. Germline CDR1 MDHEN, CDR2 SYDVKM. The CDR3 DNA sequence: TGTGCCAGCAGGGGGGGCAGGGGGCCCCAGCATTTT. This sequence encodes CASRGGRGPQHF.

This chain connects TRBV2 to TRBJ2-7, with D hard to call. The CDR3 covers 12 residues. Germline CDR1 reads SNHLY; CDR2 reads FYNNEI. V lost 8 bases to trimming and J lost 0 bases, with 8 bases between them. The CDR3 region is CASFQDSYEQYF. The CDR3 DNA follows: TGTGCCAGCTTCCAAGACTCCTACGAGCAGTACTTC. The full variable domain, in which reference TRBV2 and TRBJ2-7 provide the parts outside the CDR3, is EPEVTQTPSHQVTQMGQEVILRCVPISNHLYFYWYRQILGQKVEFLVSFYNNEISEKSEIFDDQFSVERPDGSNFTLKIRSTKLEDSAMYFCASFQDSYEQYFGPGTRLTVT.

CDR3 region: CASWTGGFYGYTF. CDR3 coding DNA: TGTGCCAGCTGGACAGGGGGTTTTTATGGCTACACCTTC. The gene calls are TRBV6-6 and TRBJ1-2, with 10 nucleotides matching TRBD1. The CDR3 consists of 13 residues. With V trimmed by 8 bases and J by 5 bases, 5 bases remained unmatched. The germline V gene encodes CDR1 MNHNY and CDR2 SVGAGI (reference sequence).

This clone was seen a handful of times. J is TRBJ2-2 and V is TRBV10-1; D gene unclear. There are 12 residues in the CDR3. Germline-derived CDR1 and CDR2 are WNHNN and SYGVQD (reference sequence). V was cut by 3 bases and J by 6 bases, with 5 bases left in between. This chain's CDR3 is CASSETAGELFF. The CDR3 bases are TGCGCCAGCAGTGAAACTGCCGGGGAGCTGTTTTTT.

The chain combines TRBV19 with TRBJ2-7; D may be TRBD1 (6 bases). This CDR3 spans 14 amino acids. Germline V CDR1 and CDR2: LNHDA, SQIVND (reference sequence). V was pared by 5 bases and J by 2 bases, with 13 bases between. The CDR3 DNA sequence: TGTGCCAGTAGTTATTCGGGACAAACCTACGAGCAGTACTTC. Translating it yields CASSYSGQTYEQYF.

The chain has TRBV5-1 and TRBJ2-1, with a tentative D call TRBD2 (5 bases). CDR3 length: 15 amino acids. Trimming cost V 0 bases and J 1 base, with 8 bases left between them. Germline-derived CDR1 and CDR2 are SGHRS and YFSETQ. The CDR3 nucleotides are TGCGCCAGCAGCTTGGTGGACTCATCCTACAATGAGCAGTTCTTC. Protein: CASSLVDSSYNEQFF.

V usage is TRBV29-1 and J usage is TRBJ1-2; D not resolved. Germline V gene lookup returns CDR1 SQVTM and CDR2 ANQGSEA. The CDR3 is 15 amino acids. Trimming removed 1 base at V and 4 bases at J, with 16 bases between. DNA for the CDR3: TGCAGCGTTGAAGGGTCCCGAAGGGCCGCCTATGGCTACACCTTC. Protein product: CSVEGSRRAAYGYTF.

The V call is TRBV9, the J call TRBJ2-3, with 8 positions matching TRBD2. The V gene end was trimmed by 3 bases and the J gene end by 1 base; junction bases not matched to a gene: 1. The germline V gene encodes CDR1 SGDLS and CDR2 YYNGEE. The CDR3 sequence is 14 residues long. The CDR3 nucleotides read TGTGCCAGCAGCGCGCGGGAGGGCACAGATACGCAGTATTTT. Encoded protein: CASSAREGTDTQYF.

This clone was recorded only once. The rearrangement links TRBV18 to TRBJ1-1; D not certain. The CDR3 totals 15 residues. V lost 0 bases and J 5 bases, leaving 13 bases between the germline ends. Germline V lookup: CDR1 KGHSH, CDR2 LQKENI. DNA for the CDR3: TGTGCCAGCTCACCACCCGGGCAGCCCTTGACTGAAGCTTTCTTT. It is translated as CASSPPGQPLTEAFF.

This clone was found many times. The chain combines TRBV27 with TRBJ2-7; 13 bases are a match to TRBD2. After removal of 0 bases from V and 5 bases from J, the junction contained 13 bases not matched to a gene. Germline V lookup: CDR1 MNHEY, CDR2 SMNVEV (reference sequence). This CDR3 has 19 residues. As DNA, the CDR3 is TGTGCCAGCAGTTTATCCCCTCTACTAGCGGGAGGGCCTTTGAACGAGCAGTACTTC. Its translation is CASSLSPLLAGGPLNEQYF.

Worth noting for this clone: This sample also contains other DNA sequences that code for the same CDR3. The V and J genes are TRBV7-2 and TRBJ2-1; no definite D call. Trimming removed 1 base from V and 0 bases from J, with 7 bases in between. Per germline, CDR1 SGHTA and CDR2 FQGNSA. This CDR3 contains 15 residues. The DNA of the CDR3 is TGTGCCAGCAGCTTAGGACCGAGCTCCTACAATGAGCAGTTCTTC. Protein product: CASSLGPSSYNEQFF. Full variable domain (missing parts from reference TRBV7-2 and TRBJ2-1): GAGVSQSPSNKVTEKGKDVELRCDPISGHTALYWYRQSLGQGLEFLIYFQGNSAPDKSGLPSDRFSAERTGGSVSTLTIQRTQQEDSAVYLCASSLGPSSYNEQFFGPGTRLTVL.

This chain connects TRBV2 to TRBJ2-6, with 10 bases matching TRBD1. The ends lost 7 bases at V and 4 bases at J; junction bases unmatched: 7. Looked up from germline, CDR1 is SNHLY and CDR2 is FYNNEI. The CDR3 is 16 amino acids. The CDR3 nucleotides are TGTGCCAGCAATAAAGACAGGGGGCCAGGGGCCAACGTCCTGACTTTC. Protein sequence: CASNKDRGPGANVLTF.

This chain links TRBV28 with TRBJ2-7; tentatively, D is TRBD1 (5 bases). Trimming removed 3 bases at V and 4 bases at J, with 13 bases between. The CDR3 is 14 residues long. CDR1 is MDHEN, CDR2 SYDVKM, per germline. As DNA, the CDR3 is TGTGCCAGCAGTTTTAGTCGACAGTTTTACGAGCAGTACTTC. It codes for CASSFSRQFYEQYF.